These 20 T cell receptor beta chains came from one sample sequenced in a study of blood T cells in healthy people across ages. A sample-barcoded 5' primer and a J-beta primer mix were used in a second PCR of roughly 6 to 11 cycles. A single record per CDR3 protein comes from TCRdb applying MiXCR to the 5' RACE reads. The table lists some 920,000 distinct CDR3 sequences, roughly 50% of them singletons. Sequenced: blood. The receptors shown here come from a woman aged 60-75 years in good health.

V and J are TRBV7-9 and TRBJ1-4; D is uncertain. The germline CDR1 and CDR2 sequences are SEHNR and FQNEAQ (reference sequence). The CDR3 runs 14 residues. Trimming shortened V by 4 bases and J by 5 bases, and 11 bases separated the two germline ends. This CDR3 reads CASSSLDPNEKLFF. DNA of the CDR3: TGTGCCAGCAGCTCCCTGGACCCGAATGAAAAACTGTTTTTT.

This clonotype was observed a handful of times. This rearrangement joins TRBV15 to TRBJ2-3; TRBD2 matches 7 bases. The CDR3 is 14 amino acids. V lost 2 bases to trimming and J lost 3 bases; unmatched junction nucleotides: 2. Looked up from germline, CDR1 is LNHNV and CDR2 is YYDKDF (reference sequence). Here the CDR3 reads CATSRQGGTDTQYF. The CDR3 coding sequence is TGTGCCACCAGCAGACAGGGAGGGACAGATACGCAGTATTTT.

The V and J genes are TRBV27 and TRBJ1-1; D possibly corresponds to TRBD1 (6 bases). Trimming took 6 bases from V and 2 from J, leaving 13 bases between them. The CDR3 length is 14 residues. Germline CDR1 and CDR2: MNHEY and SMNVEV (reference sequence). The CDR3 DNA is TGTGCCAGCAGAGTCCAGGGGCTTAACACTGAAGCTTTCTTT. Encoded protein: CASRVQGLNTEAFF.

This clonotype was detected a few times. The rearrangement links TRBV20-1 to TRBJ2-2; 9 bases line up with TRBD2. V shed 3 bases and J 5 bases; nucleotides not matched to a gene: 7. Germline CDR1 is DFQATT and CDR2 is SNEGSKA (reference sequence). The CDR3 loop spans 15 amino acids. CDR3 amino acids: CSARTALAGTGELFF. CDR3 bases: TGCAGTGCTAGGACCGCACTAGCGGGTACCGGGGAGCTGTTTTTT.

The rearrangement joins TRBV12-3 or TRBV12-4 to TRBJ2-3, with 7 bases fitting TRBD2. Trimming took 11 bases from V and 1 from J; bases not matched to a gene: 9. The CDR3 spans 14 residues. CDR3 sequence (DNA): TGTGCCTGCAAAGGGAGGGGTGGCACAGATACGCAGTATTTT. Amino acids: CACKGRGGTDTQYF.

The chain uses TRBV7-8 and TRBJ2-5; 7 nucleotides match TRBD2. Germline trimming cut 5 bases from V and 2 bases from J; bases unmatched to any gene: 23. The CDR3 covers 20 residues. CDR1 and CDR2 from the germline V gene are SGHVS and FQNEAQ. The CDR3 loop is CASSVSGQSLSPRNQETQYF. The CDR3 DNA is TGTGCCAGCAGCGTTAGCGGGCAAAGTCTCTCGCCTCGTAATCAAGAGACCCAGTACTTC.

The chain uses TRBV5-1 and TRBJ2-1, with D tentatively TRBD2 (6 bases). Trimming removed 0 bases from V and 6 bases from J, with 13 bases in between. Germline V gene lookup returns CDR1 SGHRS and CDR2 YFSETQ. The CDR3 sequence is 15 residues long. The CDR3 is CASSLGTSIINEQFF. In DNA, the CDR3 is TGCGCCAGCAGCTTGGGCACTAGCATAATCAATGAGCAGTTCTTC.

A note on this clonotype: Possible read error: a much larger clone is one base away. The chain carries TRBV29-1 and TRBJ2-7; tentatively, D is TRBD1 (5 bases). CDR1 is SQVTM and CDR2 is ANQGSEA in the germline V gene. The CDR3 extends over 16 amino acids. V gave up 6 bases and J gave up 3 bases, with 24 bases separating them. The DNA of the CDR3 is TGCAGCGTCTTAACCGGGCGACAGAGTCAGGGCTACGAGCAGTACTTC. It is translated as CSVLTGRQSQGYEQYF.

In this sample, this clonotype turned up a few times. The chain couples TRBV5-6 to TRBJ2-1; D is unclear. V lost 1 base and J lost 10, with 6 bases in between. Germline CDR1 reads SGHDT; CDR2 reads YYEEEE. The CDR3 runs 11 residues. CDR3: CASSLIQEQFF. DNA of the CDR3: TGTGCCAGCAGCTTGATACAGGAGCAGTTCTTC.

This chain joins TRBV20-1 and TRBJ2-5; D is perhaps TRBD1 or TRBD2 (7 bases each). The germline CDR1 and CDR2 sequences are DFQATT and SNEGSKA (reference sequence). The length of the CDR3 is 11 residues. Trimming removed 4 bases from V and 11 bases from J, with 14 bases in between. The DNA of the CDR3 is TGCAGTGCTAATCCCAGGGGGGGGCAGTACTTC. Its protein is CSANPRGGQYF.

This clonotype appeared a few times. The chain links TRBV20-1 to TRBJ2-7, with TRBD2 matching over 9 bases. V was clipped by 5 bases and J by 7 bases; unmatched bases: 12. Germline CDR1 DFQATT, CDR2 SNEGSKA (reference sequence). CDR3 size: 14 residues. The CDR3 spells CSAGSGSLYGEQYF. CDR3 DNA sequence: TGCAGTGCTGGTAGCGGGAGCCTATATGGGGAGCAGTACTTC.

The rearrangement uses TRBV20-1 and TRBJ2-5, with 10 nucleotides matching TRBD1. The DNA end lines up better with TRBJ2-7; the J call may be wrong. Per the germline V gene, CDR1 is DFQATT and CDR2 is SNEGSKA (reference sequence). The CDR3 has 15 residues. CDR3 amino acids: CSAHTTGTGVREQYF. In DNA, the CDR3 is TGCAGTGCTCACACAACCGGGACAGGGGTCCGCGAGCAGTACTTC.

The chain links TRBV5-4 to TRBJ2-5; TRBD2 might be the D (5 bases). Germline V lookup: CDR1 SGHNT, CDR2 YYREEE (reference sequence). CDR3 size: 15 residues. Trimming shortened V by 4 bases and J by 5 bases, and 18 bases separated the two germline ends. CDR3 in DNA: TGTGCCAGCAGCGGCCGAGGGCTGACCAAGGAGACCCAGTACTTC. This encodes CASSGRGLTKETQYF.

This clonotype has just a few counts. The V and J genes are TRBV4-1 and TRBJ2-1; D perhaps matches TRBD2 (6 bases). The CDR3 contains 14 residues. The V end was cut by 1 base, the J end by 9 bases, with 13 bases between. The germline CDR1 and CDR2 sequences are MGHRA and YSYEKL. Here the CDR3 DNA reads TGCGCCAGCAGCCAAGTGCGGGGTCAGCCTGAGCAGTTCTTC. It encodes CASSQVRGQPEQFF.

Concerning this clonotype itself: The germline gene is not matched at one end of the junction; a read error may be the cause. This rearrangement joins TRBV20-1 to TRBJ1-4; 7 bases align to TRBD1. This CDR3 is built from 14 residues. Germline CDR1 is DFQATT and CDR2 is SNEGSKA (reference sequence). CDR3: CSARGDRANEKLFF. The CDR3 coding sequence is TGCAGTGCTAGGGGCGACAGGGCTAACGAAAAACTGTTTTTT.

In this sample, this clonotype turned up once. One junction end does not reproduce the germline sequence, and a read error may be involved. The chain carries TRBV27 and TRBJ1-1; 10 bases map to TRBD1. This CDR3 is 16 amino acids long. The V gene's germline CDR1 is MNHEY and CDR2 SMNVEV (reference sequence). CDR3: CASSPYGTGQGTVAFF. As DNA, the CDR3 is TGTGCCAGCAGCCCCTACGGGACGGGACAGGGGACTGTAGCTTTCTTT.

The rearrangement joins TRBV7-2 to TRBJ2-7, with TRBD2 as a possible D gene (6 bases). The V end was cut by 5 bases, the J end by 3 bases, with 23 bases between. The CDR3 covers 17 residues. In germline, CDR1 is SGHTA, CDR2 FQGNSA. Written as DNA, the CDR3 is TGTGCCAGCAGCGAGAGACCCTCTTCGGGAGCGGTCTACGAGCAGTACTTC. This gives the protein CASSERPSSGAVYEQYF.

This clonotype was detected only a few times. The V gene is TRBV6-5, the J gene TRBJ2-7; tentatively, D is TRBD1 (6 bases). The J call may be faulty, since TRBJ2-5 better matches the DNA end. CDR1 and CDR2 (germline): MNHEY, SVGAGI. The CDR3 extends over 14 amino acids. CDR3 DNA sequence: TGTGCCAGCAGTTACGGCAGGGGCTGGGAGACCCAGTACTTC. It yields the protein CASSYGRGWETQYF.

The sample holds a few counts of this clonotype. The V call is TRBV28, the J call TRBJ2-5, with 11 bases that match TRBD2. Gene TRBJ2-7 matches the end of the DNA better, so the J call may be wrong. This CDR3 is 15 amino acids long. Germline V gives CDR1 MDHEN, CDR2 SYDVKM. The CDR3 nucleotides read TGTGCCAGCAGAACGCCACTAGCGGGAGCGTACGAGCAGTACTTC. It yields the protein CASRTPLAGAYEQYF.

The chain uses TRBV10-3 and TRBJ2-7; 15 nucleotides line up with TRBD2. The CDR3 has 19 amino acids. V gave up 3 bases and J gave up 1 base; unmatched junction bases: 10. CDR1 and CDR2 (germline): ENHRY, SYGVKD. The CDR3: CAISDHTSGLAGGSYEQYF. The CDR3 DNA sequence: TGTGCCATCAGTGACCATACCTCTGGACTAGCGGGAGGGTCCTACGAGCAGTACTTC.